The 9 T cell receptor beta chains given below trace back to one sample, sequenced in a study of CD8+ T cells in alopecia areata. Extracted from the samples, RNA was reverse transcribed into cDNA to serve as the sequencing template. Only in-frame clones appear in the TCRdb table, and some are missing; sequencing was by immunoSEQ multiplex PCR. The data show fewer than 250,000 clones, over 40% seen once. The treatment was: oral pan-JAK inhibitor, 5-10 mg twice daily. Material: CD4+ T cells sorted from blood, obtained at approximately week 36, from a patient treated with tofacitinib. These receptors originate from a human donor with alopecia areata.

The CDR3 sequence: CASSGDRSYGYTF. The CDR3 DNA is TGTGCCAGCAGCGGGGACCGCTCCTATGGCTACACCTTC. The genes are TRBV5-8 and TRBJ1-2, with D tentatively TRBD1 (5 bases). The germline V gene has CDR1 SGHTS and CDR2 YDEGEE. The CDR3 is made up of 13 amino acids. The ends were cut back, 4 bases at V and 4 bases at J, with 11 bases in the middle.

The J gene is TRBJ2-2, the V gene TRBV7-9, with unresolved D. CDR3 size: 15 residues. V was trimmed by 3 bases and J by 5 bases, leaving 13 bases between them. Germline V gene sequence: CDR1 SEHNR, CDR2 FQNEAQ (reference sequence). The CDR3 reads CASSFGRSWTGELFF. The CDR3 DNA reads TGTGCCAGCAGCTTCGGACGATCGTGGACCGGGGAGCTGTTTTTT.

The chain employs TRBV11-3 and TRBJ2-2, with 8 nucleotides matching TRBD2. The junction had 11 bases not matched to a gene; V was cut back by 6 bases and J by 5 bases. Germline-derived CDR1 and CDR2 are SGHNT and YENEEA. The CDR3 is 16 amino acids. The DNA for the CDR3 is TGTGCCAGCAGACAGAGCGGGAGTCGGCGTACCGGGGAGCTGTTTTTT. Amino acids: CASRQSGSRRTGELFF. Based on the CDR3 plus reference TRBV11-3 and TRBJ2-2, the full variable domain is EAGVVQSPRYKIIEKKQPVAFWCNPISGHNTLYWYLQNLGQGPELLIRYENEEAVDDSQLPKDRFSAERLKGVDSTLKIQPAELGDSAVYLCASRQSGSRRTGELFFGEGSRLTVL.

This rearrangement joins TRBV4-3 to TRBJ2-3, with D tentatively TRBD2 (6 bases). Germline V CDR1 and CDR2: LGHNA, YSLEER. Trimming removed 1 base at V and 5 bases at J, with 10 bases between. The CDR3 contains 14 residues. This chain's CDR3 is CASSQVSGGDTQYF. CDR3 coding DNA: TGCGCCAGCAGCCAAGTTTCCGGGGGAGATACGCAGTATTTT.

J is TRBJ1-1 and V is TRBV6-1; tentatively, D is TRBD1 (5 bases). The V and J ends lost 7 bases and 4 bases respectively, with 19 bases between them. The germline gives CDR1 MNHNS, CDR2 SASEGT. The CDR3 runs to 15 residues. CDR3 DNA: TGTGCCAGCACGTCCACAGGACGGTCGGGCACTGAAGCTTTCTTT. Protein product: CASTSTGRSGTEAFF.

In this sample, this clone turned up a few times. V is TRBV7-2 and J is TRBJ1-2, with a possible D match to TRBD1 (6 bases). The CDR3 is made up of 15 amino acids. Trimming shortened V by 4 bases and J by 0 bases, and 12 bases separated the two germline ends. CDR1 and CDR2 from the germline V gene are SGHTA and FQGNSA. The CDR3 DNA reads TGTGCCAGCAGCTCCTTCAGGGGTACTAACTATGGCTACACCTTC. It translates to CASSSFRGTNYGYTF.

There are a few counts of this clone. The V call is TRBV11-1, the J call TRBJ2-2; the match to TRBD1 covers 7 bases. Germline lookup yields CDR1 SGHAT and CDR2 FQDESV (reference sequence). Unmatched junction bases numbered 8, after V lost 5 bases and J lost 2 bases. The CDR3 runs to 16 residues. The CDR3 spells CASSGDRYTNTGELFF. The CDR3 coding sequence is TGTGCCAGCAGCGGGGACAGATATACTAACACCGGGGAGCTGTTTTTT.

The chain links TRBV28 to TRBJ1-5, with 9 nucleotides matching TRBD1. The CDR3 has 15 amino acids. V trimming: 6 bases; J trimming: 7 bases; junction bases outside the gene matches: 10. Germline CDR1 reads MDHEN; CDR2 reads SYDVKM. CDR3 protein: CASSPGTGPIQPQHF. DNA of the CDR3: TGTGCCAGCAGCCCCGGGACAGGGCCCATCCAGCCCCAGCATTTT.

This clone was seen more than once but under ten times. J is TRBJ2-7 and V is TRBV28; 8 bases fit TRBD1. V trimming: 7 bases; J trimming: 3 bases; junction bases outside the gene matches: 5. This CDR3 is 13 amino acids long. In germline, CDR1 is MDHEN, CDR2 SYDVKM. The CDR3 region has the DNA TGTGCCAGCACCCCGGGGACAGGCTACGAGCAGTACTTC. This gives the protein CASTPGTGYEQYF.